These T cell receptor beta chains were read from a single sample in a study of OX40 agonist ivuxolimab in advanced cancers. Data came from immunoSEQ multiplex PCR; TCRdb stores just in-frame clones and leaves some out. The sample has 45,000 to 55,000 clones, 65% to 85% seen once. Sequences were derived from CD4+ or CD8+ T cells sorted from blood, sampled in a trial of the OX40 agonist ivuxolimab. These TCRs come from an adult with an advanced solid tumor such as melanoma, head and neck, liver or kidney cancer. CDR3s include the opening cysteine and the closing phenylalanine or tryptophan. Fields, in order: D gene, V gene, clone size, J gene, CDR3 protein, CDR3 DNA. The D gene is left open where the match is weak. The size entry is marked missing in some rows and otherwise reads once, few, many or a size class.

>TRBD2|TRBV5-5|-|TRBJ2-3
CASSLTSGGPLTDTQYF
TGTGCCAGCAGCCTAACTAGCGGGGGGCCTCTCACAGATACGCAGTATTTT
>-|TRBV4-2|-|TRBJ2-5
CASSQVGGPSETQYF
TGTGCCAGCAGCCAAGTTGGGGGTCCTTCGGAGACCCAGTACTTC
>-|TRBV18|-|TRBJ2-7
CASSPGLTISYEQYF
TGTGCCAGCTCGCCGGGGCTAACTATCTCCTACGAGCAGTACTTC
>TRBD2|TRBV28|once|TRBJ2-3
CASRASGGAVDTQYF
TGTGCCAGCAGGGCGTCCGGGGGGGCGGTAGATACGCAGTATTTT
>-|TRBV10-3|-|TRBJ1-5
CAISDAGMGQPQHF
TGTGCCATCAGTGATGCAGGAATGGGGCAGCCCCAGCATTTT
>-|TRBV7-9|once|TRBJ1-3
CASSPKVRVGNTIYF
TGTGCCAGCAGCCCCAAGGTGAGGGTTGGAAACACCATATATTTT
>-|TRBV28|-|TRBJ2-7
CASSLPGRPYEQYF
TGTGCCAGCAGTTTGCCAGGGAGGCCCTACGAGCAGTACTTC
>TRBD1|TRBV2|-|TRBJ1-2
CASSEAGGTALLGYTF
TGTGCCAGCAGTGAAGCCGGAGGGACAGCGCTTCTAGGCTACACCTTC
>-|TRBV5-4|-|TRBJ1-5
CASSLDNQPQHF
TGTGCCAGCAGCTTGGACAATCAGCCCCAGCATTTT
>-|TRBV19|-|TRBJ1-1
CATSELDRTYTEAFF
TGTGCCACATCGGAGTTAGACAGAACCTACACTGAAGCTTTCTTT
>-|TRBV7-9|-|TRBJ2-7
CASSLFGGLSSYEQYF
TGTGCCAGCAGCTTATTCGGGGGCCTTAGCTCCTACGAGCAGTACTTC
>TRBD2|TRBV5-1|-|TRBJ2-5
CASSLRTSGGETQYF
TGCGCCAGCAGCCTACGGACTAGCGGGGGTGAGACCCAGTACTTC
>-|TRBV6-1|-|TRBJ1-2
CASSAGPNYGYTF
TGTGCCAGCAGTGCGGGGCCTAACTATGGCTACACCTTC
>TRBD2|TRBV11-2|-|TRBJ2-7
CASSPRGAGGYEQYF
TGTGCCAGCAGCCCACGTGGGGCGGGGGGGTACGAGCAGTACTTC
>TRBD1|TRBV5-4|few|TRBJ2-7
CASSFRQGVGEQYF
TGTGCCAGCAGCTTTCGACAGGGGGTGGGGGAGCAGTACTTC
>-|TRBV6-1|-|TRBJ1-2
CASREDMRGLYGYTF
TGTGCCAGCAGGGAAGACATGCGGGGCCTCTATGGCTACACCTTC
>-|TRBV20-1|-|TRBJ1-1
CSARGLGAAFF
TGCAGTGCTAGAGGGCTGGGGGCCGCTTTCTTT
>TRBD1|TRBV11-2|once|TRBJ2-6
CASSQQGTELSPGANVLTF
TGTGCCAGCAGCCAACAGGGGACCGAGCTATCTCCTGGGGCCAACGTCCTGACTTTC
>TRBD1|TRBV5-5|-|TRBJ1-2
CASSHRWTGNGYTF
TGTGCCAGCAGCCACCGATGGACAGGGAATGGCTACACCTTC
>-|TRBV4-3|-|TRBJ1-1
CASSQDLVTEAFF
TGCGCCAGCAGCCAAGATCTGGTAACTGAAGCTTTCTTT
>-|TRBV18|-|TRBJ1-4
CASSPETENEKLFF
TGTGCCAGCTCACCAGAGACAGAAAATGAAAAACTGTTTTTT
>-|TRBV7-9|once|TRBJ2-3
CASSPTGTRRTDTQYF
TGTGCCAGCAGCCCTACAGGGACCCGACGGACAGATACGCAGTATTTT
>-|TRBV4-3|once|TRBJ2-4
CASSQVADGKNIQYF
TGCGCCAGCAGCCAAGTCGCGGACGGAAAAAACATTCAGTACTTC
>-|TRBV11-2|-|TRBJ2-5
CASSSDLRQETQYF
TGTGCCAGCAGCTCCGACCTACGGCAAGAGACCCAGTACTTC
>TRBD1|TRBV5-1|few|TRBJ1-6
CASSSTGDSPLHF
TGCGCCAGCAGCAGTACAGGGGATTCACCCCTCCACTTT
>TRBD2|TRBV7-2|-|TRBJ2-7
CASSQGAGSSYEQYF
TGTGCCAGCAGCCAGGGAGCGGGGAGCTCCTACGAGCAGTACTTC
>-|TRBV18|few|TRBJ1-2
CASSPAGADYGYTF
TGTGCCAGCTCACCAGCGGGTGCGGACTATGGCTACACCTTC
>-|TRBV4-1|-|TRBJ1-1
CASSSGSFTEAFF
TGCGCCAGCAGCTCGGGTAGCTTCACTGAAGCTTTCTTT
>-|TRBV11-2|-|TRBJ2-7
CASSDGPSYEQYF
TGTGCCAGCAGCGATGGGCCTTCCTACGAGCAGTACTTC
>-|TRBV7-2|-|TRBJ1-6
CASSLGPGNSPLHF
TGTGCCAGCAGCTTAGGGCCGGGGAATTCACCCCTCCACTTT
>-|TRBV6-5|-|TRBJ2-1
CASSYGGSYNEQFF
TGTGCCAGCAGTTACGGGGGGAGCTACAATGAGCAGTTCTTC
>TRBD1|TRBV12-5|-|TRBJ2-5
CASGAPGQGIETQYF
TGTGCTAGTGGGGCCCCGGGACAGGGGATAGAGACCCAGTACTTC
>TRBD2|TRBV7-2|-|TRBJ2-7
CASSPSGGKAYEQYF
TGTGCCAGCAGTCCGAGCGGGGGGAAAGCCTACGAGCAGTACTTC
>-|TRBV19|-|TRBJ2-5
CASSSQGGDLETQYF
TGTGCCAGTAGTTCCCAGGGGGGGGACCTAGAGACCCAGTACTTC
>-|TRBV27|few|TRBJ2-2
CASSRTAWPGELFF
TGTGCCAGCAGTCGGACTGCGTGGCCCGGGGAGCTGTTTTTT
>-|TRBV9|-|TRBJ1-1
CASSPGGFLNTEAFF
TGTGCCAGCAGCCCCGGTGGATTTTTGAACACTGAAGCTTTCTTT
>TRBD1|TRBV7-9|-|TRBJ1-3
CASSVDRANTIYF
TGTGCCAGCAGCGTAGACAGGGCAAACACCATATATTTT
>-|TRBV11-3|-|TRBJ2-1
CASSDSSYNEQFF
TGTGCCAGCTCTGACAGCTCCTACAATGAGCAGTTCTTC
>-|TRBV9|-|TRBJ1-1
CASSRLWVNTEAFF
TGTGCCAGCAGCCGACTCTGGGTTAACACTGAAGCTTTCTTT
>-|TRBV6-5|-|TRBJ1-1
CASRGFRGNTEAFF
TGTGCCAGCAGGGGATTTAGGGGGAACACTGAAGCTTTCTTT
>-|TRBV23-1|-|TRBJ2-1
CASTPYRDAQFF
TGCGCCAGCACCCCATACCGGGACGCTCAGTTCTTC
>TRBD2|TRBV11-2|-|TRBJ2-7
CASSLDRWLAGGLGAIEQYF
TGTGCCAGCAGCTTAGATCGGTGGCTAGCGGGGGGCCTGGGTGCTATAGAGCAGTACTTC
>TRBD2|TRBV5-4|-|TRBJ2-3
CASSLGGTSGGAVDTQYF
TGTGCCAGCAGCTTGGGCGGGACTAGCGGGGGGGCGGTAGATACGCAGTATTTT
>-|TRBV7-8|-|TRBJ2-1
CASSLRTVSWRDNEQFF
TGTGCCAGCAGCCTGAGGACAGTTTCTTGGCGGGACAATGAGCAGTTCTTC
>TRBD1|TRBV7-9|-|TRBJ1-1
CASSRGLRTEAFF
TGTGCCAGCAGCAGGGGGCTCAGGACTGAAGCTTTCTTT
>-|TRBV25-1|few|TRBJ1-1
CASSVLGDTEAFF
TGTGCCAGCAGTGTCTTAGGGGACACTGAAGCTTTCTTT
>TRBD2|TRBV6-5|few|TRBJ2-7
CASSYAGGASYEQYF
TGTGCCAGCAGTTACGCGGGAGGGGCGAGCTACGAGCAGTACTTC
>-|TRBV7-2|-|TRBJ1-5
CASSLVVNSNQPQHF
TGTGCCAGCAGCTTAGTCGTCAATAGCAATCAGCCCCAGCATTTT
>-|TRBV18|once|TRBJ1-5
CASSPGTTSNQPQHF
TGTGCCAGCTCACCCGGGACAACTAGCAATCAGCCCCAGCATTTT
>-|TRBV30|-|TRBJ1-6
CAWSVLGNSPLHF
TGTGCCTGGAGTGTTTTGGGGAATTCACCCCTCCACTTT
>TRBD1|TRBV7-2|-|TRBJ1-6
CASRKRTGDSPLHF
TGTGCCAGCAGAAAAAGGACAGGGGACTCACCCCTCCACTTT
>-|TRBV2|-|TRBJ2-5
CASSEAIGGNQETQYF
TGTGCCAGCAGTGAAGCCATAGGAGGGAACCAAGAGACCCAGTACTTC
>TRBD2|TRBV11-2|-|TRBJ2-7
CASTRLAGGLRYEQYF
TGTGCCAGCACCAGACTAGCGGGGGGCCTAAGATACGAGCAGTACTTC
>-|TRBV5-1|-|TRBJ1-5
CASSLGPRGHSNQPQHF
TGCGCCAGCAGCTTGGGACCCAGGGGCCATAGCAATCAGCCCCAGCATTTT
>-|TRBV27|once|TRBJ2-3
CASKTGRRGRNADTQYF
TGTGCCAGCAAAACCGGGCGTCGTGGAAGAAATGCCGATACGCAGTATTTT
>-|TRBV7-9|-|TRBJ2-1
CASRARVAYNEQFF
TGTGCCAGCAGGGCCAGGGTCGCCTACAATGAGCAGTTCTTC
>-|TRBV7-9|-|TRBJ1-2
CASTASGSYGYTF
TGTGCCAGCACCGCCAGTGGGTCCTATGGCTACACCTTC